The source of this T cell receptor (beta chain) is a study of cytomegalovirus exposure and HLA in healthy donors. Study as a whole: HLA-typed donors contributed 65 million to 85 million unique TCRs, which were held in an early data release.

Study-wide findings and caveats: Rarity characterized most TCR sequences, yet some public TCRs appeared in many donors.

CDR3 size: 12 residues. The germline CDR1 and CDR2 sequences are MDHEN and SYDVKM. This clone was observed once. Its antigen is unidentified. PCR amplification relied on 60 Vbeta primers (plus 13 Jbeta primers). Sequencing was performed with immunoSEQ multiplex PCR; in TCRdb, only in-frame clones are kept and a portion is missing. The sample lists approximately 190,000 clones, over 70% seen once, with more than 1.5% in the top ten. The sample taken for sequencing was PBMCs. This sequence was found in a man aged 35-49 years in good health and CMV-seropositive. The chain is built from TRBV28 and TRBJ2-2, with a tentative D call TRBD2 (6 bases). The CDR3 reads CALRENTGELFF. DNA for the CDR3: TGTGCTTTGCGGGAGAACACCGGGGAGCTGTTTTTT.